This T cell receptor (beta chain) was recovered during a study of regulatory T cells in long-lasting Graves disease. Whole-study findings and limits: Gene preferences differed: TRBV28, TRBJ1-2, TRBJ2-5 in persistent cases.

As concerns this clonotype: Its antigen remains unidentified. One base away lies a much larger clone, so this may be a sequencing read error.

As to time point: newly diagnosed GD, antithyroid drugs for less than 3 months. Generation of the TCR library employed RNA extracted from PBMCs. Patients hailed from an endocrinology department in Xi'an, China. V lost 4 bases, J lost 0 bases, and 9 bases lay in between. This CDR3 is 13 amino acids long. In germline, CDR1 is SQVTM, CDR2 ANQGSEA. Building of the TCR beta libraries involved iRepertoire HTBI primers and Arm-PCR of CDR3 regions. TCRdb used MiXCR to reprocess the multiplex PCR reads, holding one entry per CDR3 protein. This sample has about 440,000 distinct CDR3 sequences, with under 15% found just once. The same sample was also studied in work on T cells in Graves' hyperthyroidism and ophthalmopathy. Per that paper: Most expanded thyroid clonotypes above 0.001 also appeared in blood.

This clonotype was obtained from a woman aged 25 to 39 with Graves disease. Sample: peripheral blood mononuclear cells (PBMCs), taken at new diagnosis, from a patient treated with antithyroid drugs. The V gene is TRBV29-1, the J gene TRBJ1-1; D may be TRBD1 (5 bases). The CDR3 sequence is CSVGRQLNTEAFF. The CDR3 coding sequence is TGCAGCGTTGGTAGACAGCTGAACACTGAAGCTTTCTTT.